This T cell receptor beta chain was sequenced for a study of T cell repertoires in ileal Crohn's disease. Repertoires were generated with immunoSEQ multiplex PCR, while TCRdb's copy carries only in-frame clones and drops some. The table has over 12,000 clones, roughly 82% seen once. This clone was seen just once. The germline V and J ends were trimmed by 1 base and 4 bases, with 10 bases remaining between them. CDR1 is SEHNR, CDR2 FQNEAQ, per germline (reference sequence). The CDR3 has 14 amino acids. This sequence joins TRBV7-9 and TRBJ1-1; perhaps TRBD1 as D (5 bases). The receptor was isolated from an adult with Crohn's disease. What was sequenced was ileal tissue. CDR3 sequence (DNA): TGTGCCAGCAGCTTAGAGGGGAAGAGCACTGAAGCTTTCTTT. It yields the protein CASSLEGKSTEAFF.